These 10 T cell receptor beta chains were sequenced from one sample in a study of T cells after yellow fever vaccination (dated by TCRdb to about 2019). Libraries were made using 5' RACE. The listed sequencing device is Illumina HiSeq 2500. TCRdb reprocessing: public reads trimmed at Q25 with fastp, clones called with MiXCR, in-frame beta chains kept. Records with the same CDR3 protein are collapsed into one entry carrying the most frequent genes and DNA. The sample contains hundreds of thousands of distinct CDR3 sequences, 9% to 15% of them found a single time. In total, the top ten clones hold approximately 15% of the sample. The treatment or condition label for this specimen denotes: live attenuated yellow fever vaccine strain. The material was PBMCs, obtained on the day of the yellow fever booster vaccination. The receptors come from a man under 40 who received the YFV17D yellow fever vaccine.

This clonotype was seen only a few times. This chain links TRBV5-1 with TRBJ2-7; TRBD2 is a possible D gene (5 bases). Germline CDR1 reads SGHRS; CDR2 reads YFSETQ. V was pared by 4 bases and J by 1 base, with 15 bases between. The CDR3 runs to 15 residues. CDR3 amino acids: CASSADRTRSYEQYF. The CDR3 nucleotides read TGCGCCAGCAGCGCGGACCGGACTCGATCCTACGAGCAGTACTTC.

As DNA, the CDR3 is TGCGCCAGCAGCTTGGAAGTCGTACAGGGGGCTACTGGCTACACCTTC. This sequence encodes CASSLEVVQGATGYTF. This sequence joins TRBV5-1 and TRBJ1-2; TRBD1 aligns across 9 bases. CDR1 SGHRS and CDR2 YFSETQ come from the germline V gene. The CDR3 covers 16 residues. Losses at the gene ends were 0 bases for V and 7 bases for J; bases not matched to a gene: 10.

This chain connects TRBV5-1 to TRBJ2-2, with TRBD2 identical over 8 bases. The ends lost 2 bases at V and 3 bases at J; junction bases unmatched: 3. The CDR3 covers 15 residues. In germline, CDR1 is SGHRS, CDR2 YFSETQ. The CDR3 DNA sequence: TGCGCCAGCAGCTTACTAGCGGTGGACACCGGGGAGCTGTTTTTT. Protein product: CASSLLAVDTGELFF.

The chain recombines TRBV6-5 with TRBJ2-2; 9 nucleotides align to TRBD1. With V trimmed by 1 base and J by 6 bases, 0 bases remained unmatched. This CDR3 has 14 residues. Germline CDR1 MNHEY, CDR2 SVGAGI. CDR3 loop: CASSYWTGAGELFF. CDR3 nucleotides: TGTGCCAGCAGTTACTGGACAGGGGCCGGGGAGCTGTTTTTT.

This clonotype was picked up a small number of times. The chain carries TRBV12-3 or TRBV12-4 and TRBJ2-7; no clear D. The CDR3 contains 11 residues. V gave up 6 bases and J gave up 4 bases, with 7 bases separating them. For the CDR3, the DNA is TGTGCCAGCAGGGAAAAATACGAGCAGTACTTC. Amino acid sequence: CASREKYEQYF.

The CDR3 nucleotides are TGCAGTGCTAGAGATGGGCTAGCGGGATTTGGGCAGTACTTC. Amino acids: CSARDGLAGFGQYF. The chain uses TRBV20-1 and TRBJ2-7; 9 bases agree with TRBD2. The CDR3 consists of 14 residues. Germline CDR1 and CDR2: DFQATT and SNEGSKA (reference sequence). V shed 0 bases and J 9 bases; nucleotides not matched to a gene: 9.

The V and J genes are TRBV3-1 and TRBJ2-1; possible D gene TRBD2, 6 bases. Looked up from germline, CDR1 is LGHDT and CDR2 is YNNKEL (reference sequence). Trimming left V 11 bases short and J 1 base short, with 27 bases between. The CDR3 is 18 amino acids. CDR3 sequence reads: CASSQDGPDYLSYNEQFF. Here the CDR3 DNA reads TGTGCCTCCAGCCAAGATGGGCCGGACTATCTGTCCTACAATGAGCAGTTCTTC.

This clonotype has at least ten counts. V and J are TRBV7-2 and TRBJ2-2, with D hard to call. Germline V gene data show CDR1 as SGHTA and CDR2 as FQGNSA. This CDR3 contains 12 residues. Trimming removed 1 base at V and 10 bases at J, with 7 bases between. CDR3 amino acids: CASSLGDAELFF. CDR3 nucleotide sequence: TGTGCCAGCAGCTTAGGGGATGCGGAGCTGTTTTTT.

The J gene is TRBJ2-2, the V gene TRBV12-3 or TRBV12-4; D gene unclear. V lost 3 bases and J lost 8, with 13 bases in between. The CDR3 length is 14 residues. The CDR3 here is CASSFLLVRGELFF. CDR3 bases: TGTGCCAGCAGTTTTCTACTCGTTCGTGGGGAGCTGTTTTTT.

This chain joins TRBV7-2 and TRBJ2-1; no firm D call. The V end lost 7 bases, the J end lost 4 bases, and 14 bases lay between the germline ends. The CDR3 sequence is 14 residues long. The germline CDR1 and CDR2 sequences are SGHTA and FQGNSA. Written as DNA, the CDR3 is TGTGCCAGCACCCCGCCCACCATTTACAATGAGCAGTTCTTC. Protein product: CASTPPTIYNEQFF. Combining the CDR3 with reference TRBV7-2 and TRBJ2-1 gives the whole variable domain GAGVSQSPSNKVTEKGKDVELRCDPISGHTALYWYRQSLGQGLEFLIYFQGNSAPDKSGLPSDRFSAERTGGSVSTLTIQRTQQEDSAVYLCASTPPTIYNEQFFGPGTRLTVL.